Given below is one T cell receptor beta chain in context. Its antigen is still unknown. Treatment of any kind had been given to no patient before thyroid surgery. This record belongs to a study of metastatic and nonmetastatic thyroid tumors. Overall study context: Across peripheral blood and tumor or nodule tissue samples taken from malignant and benign thyroid patients, the repertoires were compared with one another.

Study-wide results and caveats: For both blood and tumor, malignant thyroid tumors reportedly showed significantly higher TCR beta diversity than benign nodules did.

Under the authors' procedure: Building a distant-metastasis classifier for papillary thyroid cancer drew on CDR3 differences across clinicopathological groups. Via MiXCR, TCRdb re-called the PCR reads. The V and J calls shown here were made by TCRdb, not taken from the authors' results. The data contain around 15,000 clones, roughly 22% of them singletons. Germline CDR1 SQVTM, CDR2 ANQGSEA. V shed 6 bases and J 0 bases; nucleotides not matched to a gene: 8. This CDR3 spans 14 amino acids. This sequence originates from a female donor with papillary thyroid cancer or a benign thyroid nodule (not recorded which). Some clones in this sample may be carry-over from other donors' samples. This chain uses TRBV29-1 with TRBJ2-7; 7 bases agree with TRBD1. The sample consisted of adjacent normal tissue. CDR3 bases: TGCAGCGTAAGGACAGGTGATAACTCCTACGAGCAGTACTTC. Translation: CSVRTGDNSYEQYF.